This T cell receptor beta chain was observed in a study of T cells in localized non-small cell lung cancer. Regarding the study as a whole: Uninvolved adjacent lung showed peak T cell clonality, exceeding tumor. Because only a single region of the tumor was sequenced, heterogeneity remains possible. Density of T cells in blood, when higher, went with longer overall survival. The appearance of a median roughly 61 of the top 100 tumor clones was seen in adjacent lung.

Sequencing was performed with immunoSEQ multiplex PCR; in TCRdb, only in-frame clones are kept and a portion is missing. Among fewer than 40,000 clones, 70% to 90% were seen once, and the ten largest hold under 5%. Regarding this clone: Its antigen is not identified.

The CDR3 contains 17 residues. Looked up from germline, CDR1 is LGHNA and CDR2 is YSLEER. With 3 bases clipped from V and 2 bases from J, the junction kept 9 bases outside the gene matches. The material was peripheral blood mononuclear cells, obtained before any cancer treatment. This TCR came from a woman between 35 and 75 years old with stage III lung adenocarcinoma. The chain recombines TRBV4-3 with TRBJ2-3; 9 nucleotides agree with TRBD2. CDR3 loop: CASSQDAGTSYTDTQYF. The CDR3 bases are TGCGCCAGCAGCCAGGACGCCGGGACTAGCTACACAGATACGCAGTATTTT.